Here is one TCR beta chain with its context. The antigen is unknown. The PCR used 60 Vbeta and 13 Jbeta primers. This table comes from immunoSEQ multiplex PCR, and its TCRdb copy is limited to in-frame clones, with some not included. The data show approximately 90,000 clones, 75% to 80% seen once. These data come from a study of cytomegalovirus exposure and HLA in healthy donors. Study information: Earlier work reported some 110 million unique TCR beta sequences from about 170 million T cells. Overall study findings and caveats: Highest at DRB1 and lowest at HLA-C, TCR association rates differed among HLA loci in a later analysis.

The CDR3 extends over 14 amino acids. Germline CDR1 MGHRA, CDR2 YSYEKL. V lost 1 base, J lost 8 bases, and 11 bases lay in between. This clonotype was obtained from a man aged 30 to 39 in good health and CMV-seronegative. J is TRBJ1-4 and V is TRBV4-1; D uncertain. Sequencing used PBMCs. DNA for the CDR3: TGCGCCAGCAGCCAAGGAGGGTTGGGGGAAAAACTGTTTTTT. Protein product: CASSQGGLGEKLFF.